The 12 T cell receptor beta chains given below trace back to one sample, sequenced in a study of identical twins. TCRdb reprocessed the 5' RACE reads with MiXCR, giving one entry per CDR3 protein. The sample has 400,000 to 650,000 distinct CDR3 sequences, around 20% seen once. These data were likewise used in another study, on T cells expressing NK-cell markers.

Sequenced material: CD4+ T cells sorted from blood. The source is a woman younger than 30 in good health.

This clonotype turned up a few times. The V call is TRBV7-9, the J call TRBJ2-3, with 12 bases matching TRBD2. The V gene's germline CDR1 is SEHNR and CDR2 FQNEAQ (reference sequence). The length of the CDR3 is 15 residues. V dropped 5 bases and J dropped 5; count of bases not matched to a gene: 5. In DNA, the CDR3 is TGTGCCAGCAGCACAGGACTAGCGGGGCGAGATACGCAGTATTTT. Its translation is CASSTGLAGRDTQYF.

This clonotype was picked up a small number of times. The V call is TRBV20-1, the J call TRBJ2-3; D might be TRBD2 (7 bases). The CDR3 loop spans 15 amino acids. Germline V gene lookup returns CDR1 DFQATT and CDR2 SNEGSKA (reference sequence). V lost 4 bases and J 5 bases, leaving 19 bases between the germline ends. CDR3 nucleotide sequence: TGCAGTGCTACCCTTGCGGGGGCCGGGGTAGATACGCAGTATTTT. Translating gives CSATLAGAGVDTQYF.

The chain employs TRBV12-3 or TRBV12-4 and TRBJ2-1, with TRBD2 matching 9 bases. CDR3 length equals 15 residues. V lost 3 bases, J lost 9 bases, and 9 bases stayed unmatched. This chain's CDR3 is CASSFRRGGQGEQFF. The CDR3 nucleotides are TGTGCCAGCAGTTTCCGGCGGGGGGGCCAGGGTGAGCAGTTCTTC.

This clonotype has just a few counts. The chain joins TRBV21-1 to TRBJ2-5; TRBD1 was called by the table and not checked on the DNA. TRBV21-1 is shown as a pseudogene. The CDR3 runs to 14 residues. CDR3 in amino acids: CASSEGQAEETQYF. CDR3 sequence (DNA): TGTGCCAGCAGCGAGGGACAGGCGGAGGAGACCCAGTACTTC.

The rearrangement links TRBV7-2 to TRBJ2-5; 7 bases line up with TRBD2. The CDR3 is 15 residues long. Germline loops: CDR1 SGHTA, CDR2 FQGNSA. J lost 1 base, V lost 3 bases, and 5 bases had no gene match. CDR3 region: CASSFGLGTQETQYF. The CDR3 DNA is TGTGCCAGCAGCTTCGGACTAGGGACCCAAGAGACCCAGTACTTC. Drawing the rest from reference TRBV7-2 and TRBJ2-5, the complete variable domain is GAGVSQSPSNKVTEKGKDVELRCDPISGHTALYWYRQSLGQGLEFLIYFQGNSAPDKSGLPSDRFSAERTGGSVSTLTIQRTQQEDSAVYLCASSFGLGTQETQYFGPGTRLLVL.

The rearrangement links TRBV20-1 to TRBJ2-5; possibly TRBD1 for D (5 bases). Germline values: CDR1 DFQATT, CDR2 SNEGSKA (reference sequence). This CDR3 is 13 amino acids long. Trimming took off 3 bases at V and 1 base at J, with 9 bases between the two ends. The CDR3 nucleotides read TGCAGTGCTAGCCGACAGCCCCAAGAGACCCAGTACTTC. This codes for CSASRQPQETQYF.

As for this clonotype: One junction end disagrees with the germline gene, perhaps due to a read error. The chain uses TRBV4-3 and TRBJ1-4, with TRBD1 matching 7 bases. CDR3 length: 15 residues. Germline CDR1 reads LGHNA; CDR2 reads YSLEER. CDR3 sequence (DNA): TGCGCCAGCAGCGAGAGGGGACAGCCTAATGAAGAACTGTTTTTT. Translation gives CASSERGQPNEELFF.

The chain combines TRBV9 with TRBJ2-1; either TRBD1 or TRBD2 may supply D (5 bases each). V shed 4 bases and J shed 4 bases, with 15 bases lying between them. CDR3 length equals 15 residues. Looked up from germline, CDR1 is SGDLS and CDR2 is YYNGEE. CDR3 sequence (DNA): TGTGCCAGCAGCTTCCAGCCGGGACCGTACAATGAGCAGTTCTTC. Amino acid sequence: CASSFQPGPYNEQFF.

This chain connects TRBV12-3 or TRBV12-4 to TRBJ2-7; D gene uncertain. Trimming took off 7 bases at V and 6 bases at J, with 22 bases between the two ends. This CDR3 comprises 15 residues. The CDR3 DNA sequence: TGTGCCAGCACCCAGCGCGAACCAGGTTTCAGCGAGCAGTACTTC. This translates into CASTQREPGFSEQYF.

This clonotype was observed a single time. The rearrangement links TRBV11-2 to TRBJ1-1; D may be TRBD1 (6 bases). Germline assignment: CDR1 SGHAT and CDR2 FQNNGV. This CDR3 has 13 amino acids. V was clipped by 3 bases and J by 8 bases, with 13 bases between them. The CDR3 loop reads CASSLGQAREAFF. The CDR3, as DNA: TGTGCCAGCAGCTTGGGACAAGCAAGAGAAGCTTTCTTT.

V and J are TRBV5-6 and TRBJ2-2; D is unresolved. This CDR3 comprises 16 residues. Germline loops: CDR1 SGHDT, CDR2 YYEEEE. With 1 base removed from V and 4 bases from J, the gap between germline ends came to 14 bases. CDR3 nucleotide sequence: TGTGCCAGCAGCTTGTGGGCAGCCCCCAGCACCGGGGAGCTGTTTTTT. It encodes CASSLWAAPSTGELFF.

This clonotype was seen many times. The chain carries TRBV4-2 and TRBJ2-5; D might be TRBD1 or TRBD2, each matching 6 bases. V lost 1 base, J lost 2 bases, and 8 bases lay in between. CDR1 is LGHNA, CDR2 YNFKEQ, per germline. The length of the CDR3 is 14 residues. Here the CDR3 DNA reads TGTGCCAGCAGCCAAGGCGGGACACAAGAGACCCAGTACTTC. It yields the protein CASSQGGTQETQYF.